Reported below is one T cell receptor (beta chain). Its binding antigen is unknown. No much larger clonotype is one base removed from it; base qualities were not supplied. Library preparation was by multiplex PCR. TCRdb shows the sequencer as Illumina HiSeq 4000. To build TCR beta libraries, CDR3 regions were amplified by Arm-PCR using iRepertoire HTBI primers. PCR products were gel purified before sequencing. The paper's processing steps were these. Gene usage analysis of CDR3 amino acid clonotypes relied on the 60 or so TRBV and 14 TRBJ segments identified across samples. COPE and FqMerger were used to merge the filtered high-quality paired reads into contigs. BLAST was used to align contigs to IMGT TRBV, TRBD and TRBJ reference genes, and CDR3 was defined according to IMGT. Any clonotype with a frequency above 0.1% was classified as a highly expanded clone. Shannon entropy was used to measure repertoire diversity, and the Gini coefficient was used to measure V-J evenness. A clonotype found in more than one individual was treated as public. In TCRdb, the public reads were trimmed at Q25 with fastp and aligned with MiXCR, with productive beta chains retained. Entries that share a CDR3 protein sequence are merged under the most common genes and DNA. The V and J calls and clone size are TCRdb's, not the authors'. Present in this sample are over 250,000 distinct CDR3 sequences, 22% of which were seen just once. Of the sample, approximately 53% falls within the top ten clones.

The time point label here, explained by the study, means: persistent/refractory GD, antithyroid drugs over 5 years with positive TRAb. For both TCR sequencing and RNA sequencing, RNA was extracted from PBMCs in TRIzol. The diagnosis of Graves' disease followed American Thyroid Association guidelines. Patients for the study were recruited at an endocrinology department in Xi'an, China. From each patient, around 9 milliliters of peripheral blood was collected into an EDTA anticoagulant tube. Ficoll Paque Plus density gradient separation was used to isolate PBMCs, and no further T cell sorting was done. An Agilent 2100 Bioanalyzer and agarose gel were used to check RNA quality, while a NanoDrop 2000 measured RNA concentration. Reading from cysteine to phenylalanine, the CDR3 counts 14 amino acids. Only the CDR3 portion is preserved as DNA: 42 bases, with reading frame beginning at the first base. CDR1 and CDR2 are drawn from the germline V gene: MNHEY, SVGAGI. The V end loses 0 bases and the J end loses 4 bases, and a stretch of 7 bases separates them.

This entry comes from a study of regulatory T cells in long-lasting Graves disease (dated by TCRdb to the early 2020s). Turning to the overall study: Persistent Graves' disease meant more than 5 years of antithyroid drug treatment with TSH receptor autoantibodies that stayed positive. Patients with persistent Graves' disease were compared with patients with newly diagnosed Graves' disease using TCR sequencing and RNA sequencing of peripheral blood. The study was conducted in China and was registered as a clinical trial. A total of some 35 samples underwent TCR sequencing, from roughly 13 patients with persistent Graves' disease and 20 patients with newly diagnosed Graves' disease. Antithyroid drugs had been taken for approximately 10 years on average by persistent Graves' disease patients in the clinical cohort.

General findings and caveats noted by the study authors: Compared with newly diagnosed patients, persistent Graves' disease patients had lower TCR Shannon entropy and fewer highly expanded clones, which suggests clonal expansion. Only the TCR beta chain was sequenced and analyzed. The authors acknowledged the small sample size as a limitation that may reduce accuracy. TRBV28, TRBJ1-2 and TRBJ2-5 were preferentially used in persistent disease, while TRBV20-1 and TRBJ2-1 were favored in newly diagnosed disease. Patients with persistent disease shared more public clonotypes (under 3,000) than newly diagnosed patients did (approximately 990). Because the primary lesion, thyroid tissue, could not be accessed, the study looked at peripheral blood alone.

The sequenced sample was peripheral blood mononuclear cells (PBMCs), obtained when the disease was refractory, from a patient treated with antithyroid drugs. This receptor was obtained from a female donor with Graves disease. The sequence joins TRBV6-5 to TRBJ2-1; the D gene cannot be named for sure. The nucleotides read TGTGCCAGCAGTTACTCGGTGGGGTACAATGAGCAGTTCTTC. Its translation is CASSYSVGYNEQFF.